Following are 30 T cell receptor beta chains from one sample sequenced in a study of T cell repertoires in cytomegalovirus infection. The antigens these receptors bind are not known. TCRdb analysed the reads with MiXCR anew, one entry per CDR3 protein. Among 680,000 or so distinct CDR3 sequences listed, approximately 33% were seen once. The starting material was cultured PBMCs, obtained from culture after CMV antigen stimulation. The receptors were gathered from a human donor in good health (CMV status not recorded). Some clones in this sample may be carry-over from other donors' samples.

The chain employs TRBV4-3 and TRBJ2-7; D is perhaps TRBD1 (6 bases). The V end was cut by 4 bases, the J end by 1 base, with 17 bases between. Germline V gene sequence: CDR1 LGHNA, CDR2 YSLEER. The CDR3 totals 16 residues. The CDR3 here is CASSLPRQARSYEQYF. For the CDR3, the DNA is TGCGCCAGCAGCCTCCCCCGACAGGCGAGGTCCTACGAGCAGTACTTC.

The chain employs TRBV4-1 and TRBJ1-1; 8 positions match TRBD1. This CDR3 comprises 15 residues. With 4 bases clipped from V and 5 bases from J, the junction kept 9 bases outside the gene matches. The germline CDR1 and CDR2 sequences are MGHRA and YSYEKL. The CDR3 DNA reads as TGCGCCAGCAGCCTTAGCCCGTACAGGGGGACTGAAGCTTTCTTT. It translates to CASSLSPYRGTEAFF.

The chain is built from TRBV6-1 and TRBJ1-4; 9 positions agree with TRBD1. Germline V gene lookup returns CDR1 MNHNS and CDR2 SASEGT. This CDR3 spans 14 amino acids. V lost 3 bases to trimming and J lost 7 bases; unmatched junction nucleotides: 3. CDR3 DNA: TGTGCCAGCAGTGACCGGGACAGGGCTGAAAAACTGTTTTTT. Translated: CASSDRDRAEKLFF.

Only a few counts were recorded for this clonotype. This sequence joins TRBV7-2 and TRBJ1-4; D remains ambiguous. Trimming left V 1 base short and J 0 bases short, with 9 bases between. Germline CDR1 is SGHTA and CDR2 is FQGNSA. The CDR3 is 16 amino acids. CDR3 in amino acids: CASSLGGPATNEKLFF. CDR3 nucleotide sequence: TGTGCCAGCAGCTTAGGGGGTCCAGCAACTAATGAAAAACTGTTTTTT.

The CDR3 region is CSARTTDYEQYF. For the CDR3, the DNA is TGCAGTGCTCGGACGACGGACTACGAGCAGTACTTC. The chain has TRBV20-1 and TRBJ2-7, with no clear D. The CDR3 covers 12 residues. Per germline, CDR1 DFQATT and CDR2 SNEGSKA (reference sequence). Trimming stripped 5 bases from V and 3 bases from J, with 11 bases between.

The chain recombines TRBV19 with TRBJ2-2; D remains unclear. Germline lookup yields CDR1 LNHDA and CDR2 SQIVND (reference sequence). The germline V and J ends were trimmed by 3 bases and 1 base, with 9 bases remaining between them. The CDR3 has 15 residues. The chain's CDR3 is CASSIPDLNTGELFF. The CDR3 DNA follows: TGTGCCAGTAGTATCCCAGACTTGAACACCGGGGAGCTGTTTTTT.

The genes are TRBV7-8 and TRBJ2-1, with D perhaps matching TRBD1 or TRBD2 (6 bases each). The germline V and J ends were trimmed by 1 base and 3 bases, with 10 bases remaining between them. The CDR3 sequence is 15 residues long. Germline values: CDR1 SGHVS, CDR2 FQNEAQ. CDR3 sequence reads: CASSLGGRGYNEQFF. Here the CDR3 DNA reads TGTGCCAGCAGCTTAGGGGGGCGGGGCTACAATGAGCAGTTCTTC.

The V gene is TRBV4-2, the J gene TRBJ1-5; no clear D. Looked up from germline, CDR1 is LGHNA and CDR2 is YNFKEQ. This CDR3 has 14 residues. V was trimmed by 4 bases and J by 3 bases, leaving 10 bases between them. The CDR3 bases are TGTGCCAGCAGCCCCTACAGCGCCAATCAGCCCCAGCATTTT. As protein: CASSPYSANQPQHF.

The rearrangement uses TRBV7-8 and TRBJ2-4; TRBD2 might be the D (5 bases). Trimming removed 7 bases at V and 9 bases at J, with 19 bases between. The germline V gene has CDR1 SGHVS and CDR2 FQNEAQ. CDR3 size: 14 residues. The CDR3 DNA reads TGTGCCAGCATGCAGGCGAGGGTTGGCGGCATTCAGTACTTC. Encoded protein: CASMQARVGGIQYF.

The V and J genes are TRBV7-6 and TRBJ1-2; no clear D gene. V gave up 5 bases and J gave up 4 bases, with 2 bases separating them. CDR3 length equals 10 residues. In germline, CDR1 is SGHVS, CDR2 FNYEAQ. CDR3 protein: CASSVYGYTF. The CDR3 nucleotides are TGTGCCAGCAGCGTCTATGGCTACACCTTC.

The count of this clonotype is one. The V gene is TRBV5-4, the J gene TRBJ2-1, with D tentatively TRBD1 or TRBD2 (6 bases each). CDR3 size: 14 residues. V gave up 4 bases and J gave up 8 bases, with 16 bases separating them. The germline V gene encodes CDR1 SGHNT and CDR2 YYREEE (reference sequence). The CDR3, as DNA: TGTGCCAGCAGCCTCGGGGGCCCCGTGGATGAGCAGTTCTTC. Its translation is CASSLGGPVDEQFF.

In DNA, the CDR3 is TGCGCCAGCAGCCCTTATACAGGGGGCTACAATGAGCAGTTCTTC. Translation gives CASSPYTGGYNEQFF. This chain links TRBV4-1 with TRBJ2-1; TRBD1 matches 8 bases. CDR3 length equals 15 residues. Per the germline V gene, CDR1 is MGHRA and CDR2 is YSYEKL. V shed 4 bases and J 3 bases; nucleotides not matched to a gene: 5.

This clonotype was recorded a few times. This chain connects TRBV24-1 to TRBJ1-1; D is perhaps TRBD1 (5 bases). V gave up 6 bases and J gave up 5 bases, with 18 bases separating them. Germline V lookup: CDR1 KGHDR, CDR2 SFDVKD. There are 15 residues in the CDR3. The chain's CDR3 is CATSPGGDWATEAFF. CDR3 bases: TGTGCCACCAGTCCCGGGGGGGATTGGGCTACTGAAGCTTTCTTT.

This clonotype was detected a few times. V gene TRBV7-9 combines with J gene TRBJ1-3; D remains unclear. Germline V gene data show CDR1 as SEHNR and CDR2 as FQNEAQ (reference sequence). The CDR3 totals 13 residues. The V end lost 5 bases, the J end lost 8 bases, and 13 bases lay between the germline ends. CDR3 nucleotide sequence: TGTGCCAGCAGCACAAGGATAGCGGACACCATATATTTT. This codes for CASSTRIADTIYF. Based on the CDR3 plus reference TRBV7-9 and TRBJ1-3, the full variable domain is DTGVSQNPRHKITKRGQNVTFRCDPISEHNRLYWYRQTLGQGPEFLTYFQNEAQLEKSRLLSDRFSAERPKGSFSTLEIQRTEQGDSAMYLCASSTRIADTIYFGEGSWLTVV.

The chain combines TRBV20-1 with TRBJ2-1; 11 bases line up with TRBD2. The CDR3 loop spans 14 amino acids. Germline V gene sequence: CDR1 DFQATT, CDR2 SNEGSKA (reference sequence). Trimming took 3 bases from V and 8 from J; bases not matched to a gene: 6. CDR3 sequence (DNA): TGCAGTGCTAGCCTAGCGGGAGGTTTAGATGAGCAGTTCTTC. Its protein is CSASLAGGLDEQFF.

The chain is built from TRBV4-1 and TRBJ1-2; D perhaps matches TRBD1 (5 bases). From germline, CDR1 is MGHRA and CDR2 YSYEKL. The CDR3 sequence is 14 residues long. V was clipped by 1 base and J by 8 bases, with 14 bases between them. The CDR3 bases are TGCGCCAGCAGCCAAGCCGGGGGGGAAAGGGGCTACACCTTC. Residues: CASSQAGGERGYTF.

The V call is TRBV5-5, the J call TRBJ1-6; no reliable D call. From germline, CDR1 is SGHKS and CDR2 YYEKEE (reference sequence). Trimming cost V 2 bases and J 11 bases, with 11 bases left between them. The CDR3 spans 13 residues. The CDR3, as DNA: TGTGCCAGCAGCTTATCAAGTGACGCACCCCTCCACTTT. Translation gives CASSLSSDAPLHF.

J is TRBJ2-5 and V is TRBV27; 14 bases line up with TRBD2. The J segment lost 1 base and the V segment lost 4 bases, leaving 2 bases of the junction unmatched. The CDR3 length is 16 residues. The germline gives CDR1 MNHEY, CDR2 SMNVEV (reference sequence). The CDR3, as DNA: TGTGCCAGCAGTTGGGGACTAGCGGGGGTCCAAGAGACCCAGTACTTC. Protein sequence: CASSWGLAGVQETQYF.

In this sample, this clonotype turned up a few times. The chain links TRBV25-1 to TRBJ2-3; 11 bases map to TRBD2. In germline, CDR1 is MGHDK, CDR2 SYGVNS. Germline trimming cut 1 base from V and 5 bases from J; bases unmatched to any gene: 8. The length of the CDR3 is 17 residues. The CDR3 sequence: CASSEFSGRAGGDTQYF. DNA for the CDR3: TGTGCCAGCAGTGAATTTAGCGGGAGGGCCGGAGGAGATACGCAGTATTTT.

The chain recombines TRBV2 with TRBJ1-2; D is uncertain. V shed 7 bases and J shed 4 bases, with 13 bases lying between them. The CDR3 extends over 13 amino acids. Per the germline V gene, CDR1 is SNHLY and CDR2 is FYNNEI. CDR3 DNA: TGTGCCAGCAACCCGGACGGACCCTATGGCTACACCTTC. Its protein is CASNPDGPYGYTF.

This clonotype was recorded a few times. The V gene is TRBV27, the J gene TRBJ2-2; D is unclear. CDR1 and CDR2 from the germline V gene are MNHEY and SMNVEV (reference sequence). The CDR3 spans 15 residues. The V end was cut by 5 bases, the J end by 1 base, with 11 bases between. CDR3: CASSQTSENTGELFF. CDR3 in DNA: TGTGCCAGCAGTCAGACCTCGGAGAACACCGGGGAGCTGTTTTTT.

In regard to this clonotype: At one of its ends the junction is not consistent with the germline gene, which may arise from a read error. The rearrangement links TRBV7-9 to TRBJ2-1; D is perhaps TRBD2 (6 bases). This CDR3 has 15 amino acids. Germline values: CDR1 SEHNR, CDR2 FQNEAQ (reference sequence). The CDR3 loop reads CASGLLEGLNNEQFF. The DNA for the CDR3 is TGTGCCAGCGGCTTATTGGAGGGTCTGAACAATGAGCAGTTCTTC.

This clonotype was seen a single time. The V gene is TRBV6-6, the J gene TRBJ2-7; D perhaps matches TRBD2 (5 bases). V gave up 5 bases and J gave up 4 bases, with 12 bases separating them. The germline CDR1 and CDR2 sequences are MNHNY and SVGAGI (reference sequence). CDR3 length: 13 amino acids. In DNA, the CDR3 is TGTGCCAGCAGTCACCCGGACTCTTACGAGCAGTACTTC. Amino acid sequence: CASSHPDSYEQYF.

This chain connects TRBV14 to TRBJ1-1, with 9 bases lining up with TRBD1. The CDR3 sequence is 13 residues long. Germline CDR1 SGHDN, CDR2 FVKESK. The J segment lost 14 bases and the V segment lost 1 base, leaving 8 bases of the junction unmatched. The DNA for the CDR3 is TGTGCCAGCAGCCAAGGCGGGACAGGGAAAGGGTTCTTT. This sequence encodes CASSQGGTGKGFF.

The chain uses TRBV7-9 and TRBJ2-5; D perhaps matches TRBD1 (5 bases). The CDR3 sequence is 13 residues long. V lost 7 bases and J lost 4, with 13 bases in between. Germline assignment: CDR1 SEHNR and CDR2 FQNEAQ (reference sequence). The CDR3 nucleotides read TGTGCCAGCACCCCGCAGGGTAGAGAGACCCAGTACTTC. Translated, it gives CASTPQGRETQYF.

This rearrangement joins TRBV7-8 to TRBJ1-2; no reliable D call. Per germline, CDR1 SGHVS and CDR2 FQNEAQ. CDR3 length: 16 residues. The germline V and J ends were trimmed by 1 base and 6 bases, with 18 bases remaining between them. CDR3 nucleotides: TGTGCCAGCAGCTTAGGTACGAGATTAGAGAGAGATGGCTACACCTTC. Amino acid sequence: CASSLGTRLERDGYTF.

This clonotype was observed at least ten times. The chain uses TRBV7-2 and TRBJ1-1; possibly TRBD1 for D (5 bases). Germline CDR1 reads SGHTA; CDR2 reads FQGNSA. CDR3 size: 12 residues. With 5 bases removed from V and 10 bases from J, the gap between germline ends came to 14 bases. For the CDR3, the DNA is TGTGCCAGCAGCCCGGATGTCAGGGTAGCTTTCTTT. Translated: CASSPDVRVAFF.

This clonotype was seen at least ten times. The chain is built from TRBV7-2 and TRBJ1-4; 7 bases are a match to TRBD1. With V trimmed by 1 base and J by 8 bases, 7 bases remained unmatched. Germline V gene sequence: CDR1 SGHTA, CDR2 FQGNSA. The CDR3 spans 15 residues. CDR3 sequence: CASSLVVGGMEKLFF. CDR3 nucleotide sequence: TGTGCCAGCAGCTTAGTGGTAGGGGGCATGGAAAAACTGTTTTTT.

The chain employs TRBV5-5 and TRBJ1-4, with D hard to call. The germline V and J ends were trimmed by 3 bases and 4 bases, with 13 bases remaining between them. The CDR3 covers 15 residues. The V gene's germline CDR1 is SGHKS and CDR2 YYEKEE (reference sequence). CDR3 protein: CASSSPGVGNEKLFF. The CDR3 bases are TGTGCCAGCAGCTCCCCTGGAGTGGGTAATGAAAAACTGTTTTTT.

This sequence joins TRBV19 and TRBJ2-7; D perhaps matches TRBD2 (5 bases). CDR3 length: 12 amino acids. The V gene lost 10 bases and the J gene lost 3 bases, with 13 bases spanning the gap. Germline V lookup: CDR1 LNHDA, CDR2 SQIVND (reference sequence). The DNA of the CDR3 is TGTGCCACCTCCATAGGAGGCTACGAGCAGTACTTC. This gives the protein CATSIGGYEQYF.